This entry describes one T cell receptor beta chain. V lost 3 bases to trimming and J lost 9 bases; unmatched junction nucleotides: 4. Germline values: CDR1 SGDLS, CDR2 YYNGEE. The CDR3 is 12 residues long. Using immunoSEQ multiplex PCR, the repertoire was profiled, and TCRdb retains in-frame clones only, with some absent. The data hold roughly 17,000 clones, with approximately 80% observed a single time. This sample is drawn from a study of ipilimumab plus nivolumab after autologous stem cell transplantation. The clonotype was recovered from a male donor with diffuse large B-cell lymphoma. This sequence joins TRBV9 and TRBJ1-2; TRBD1 agrees at 8 bases. Sequenced material: PBMCs, taken in a trial of ipilimumab plus nivolumab as post-transplant consolidation. CDR3 in amino acids: CASSEGQGRYTF. In DNA form, the CDR3 reads TGTGCCAGCAGCGAAGGACAGGGCCGCTACACCTTC.